These 29 T cell receptor beta chains were all obtained from the same sample, sequenced in a study of T cell responses to AZD1222 COVID-19 vaccine (dated by TCRdb to the early 2020s). The library was produced with the immunoSEQ multiplex PCR assay. TCRdb retrieved this table from immuneACCESS and kept in-frame rearrangements only. Not all clones are present; in checked studies, unresolved V genes account for under half, and no reason is known for the remainder. Recorded for this sample are nearly 110,000 clones; roughly 87% of them occurred a single time. The ten most abundant clones make up approximately 8.2% of the sample. Interpreted using the paper, the time point label stands for: about 28 days (+/-7) after the second vaccine dose. The source material was peripheral blood, sampled 28 days after the second AZD1222 dose. Source of these receptors: an adult who received the AZD1222 COVID-19 vaccine.

This clone came up a few times. This rearrangement joins TRBV3-1 (or the pseudogene TRBV3-2) to TRBJ2-7, with TRBD1 as a possible D gene (5 bases). CDR1 is LGHDT, CDR2 YNNKEL, per germline (reference sequence). CDR3 length: 15 residues. Trimming took off 4 bases at V and 2 bases at J, with 15 bases between the two ends. The CDR3 here is CASSRSPGNPYEQYF. The CDR3 bases are TGTGCCAGCAGCCGGTCCCCAGGGAACCCCTACGAGCAGTACTTC.

V is TRBV7-8 and J is TRBJ1-4; 8 bases are a match to TRBD1. Per the germline V gene, CDR1 is SGHVS and CDR2 is FQNEAQ. This CDR3 contains 15 residues. J was trimmed by 10 bases and V by 3 bases; bases with no gene match: 10. The CDR3 reads CASSFPATGDAKLFF. DNA for the CDR3: TGTGCCAGCAGCTTCCCCGCGACAGGGGACGCAAAACTGTTTTTT.

The chain combines TRBV7-2 with TRBJ2-5; 11 bases align to TRBD2. The CDR3 contains 16 residues. V shed 5 bases and J 9 bases; nucleotides not matched to a gene: 14. Germline CDR1 is SGHTA and CDR2 is FQGNSA. The CDR3 sequence: CASSPIGASGGLAQYF. CDR3 DNA: TGTGCCAGCAGCCCCATTGGTGCTAGCGGGGGGTTGGCCCAGTACTTC.

In nucleotides, the CDR3 is TGTGCCAGCAGCCCTCGGGACAGGGTGAACTATGGCTACACCTTC. Its protein product is CASSPRDRVNYGYTF. The chain uses TRBV7-2 and TRBJ1-2; 9 nucleotides line up with TRBD1. Trimming at V came to 5 bases and at J to 2 bases, leaving 6 bases not matched to a gene. Looked up from germline, CDR1 is SGHTA and CDR2 is FQGNSA. This CDR3 is 15 amino acids long.

The rearrangement links TRBV5-4 to TRBJ1-1; 8 nucleotides line up with TRBD1. The CDR3 extends over 12 amino acids. V gave up 3 bases and J gave up 7 bases; unmatched junction bases: 2. Per germline, CDR1 SGHNT and CDR2 YYREEE (reference sequence). The CDR3 here is CASSSDRGEAFF. CDR3 sequence (DNA): TGTGCCAGCAGCTCCGACAGGGGTGAAGCTTTCTTT.

The CDR3 reads CASSLGGGTYEQYF. Written as DNA, the CDR3 is TGTGCCAGCAGCTTAGGCGGGGGGACCTACGAGCAGTACTTC. V usage is TRBV7-2 and J usage is TRBJ2-7, with 8 bases matching TRBD2. V shed 1 base, J shed 2 bases, and the junction held 1 base outside the gene matches. CDR1 SGHTA and CDR2 FQGNSA come from the germline V gene. The CDR3 runs 14 residues.

The CDR3 is CASMLDIGSYNEQFF. DNA for the CDR3: TGCGCCAGCATGCTGGACATTGGCTCCTACAATGAGCAGTTCTTC. The chain has TRBV5-1 and TRBJ2-1, with TRBD1 as a possible D gene (5 bases). V lost 6 bases to trimming and J lost 0 bases, with 13 bases between them. The CDR3 covers 15 residues. CDR1 and CDR2 (germline): SGHRS, YFSETQ.

V gene TRBV7-3 combines with J gene TRBJ2-1; no clear D. Germline-derived CDR1 and CDR2 are SGHTA and FQGTGA. CDR3 size: 11 residues. With 2 bases removed from V and 6 bases from J, the gap between germline ends came to 2 bases. The CDR3 DNA follows: TGTGCCAGCAGCTTAGTCAATGAGCAGTTCTTC. Its protein is CASSLVNEQFF.

This sequence joins TRBV11-3 and TRBJ2-1, with D unclear. V was cut by 0 bases and J by 5 bases, with 8 bases left in between. The CDR3 has 14 residues. Germline CDR1 and CDR2: SGHNT and YENEEA. CDR3 sequence reads: CASSLDQGHNEQFF. Written as DNA, the CDR3 is TGTGCCAGCAGCTTAGATCAAGGTCACAATGAGCAGTTCTTC.

The gene calls are TRBV6-5 and TRBJ2-7; D could derive from TRBD1 or TRBD2 (5 bases each). The CDR3 runs to 13 residues. Trimming removed 5 bases from V and 3 bases from J, with 11 bases in between. The V gene's germline CDR1 is MNHEY and CDR2 SVGAGI. CDR3 nucleotide sequence: TGTGCCAGCAGTAGGGACGAGAACTACGAGCAGTACTTC. Translation gives CASSRDENYEQYF.

This chain uses TRBV19 with TRBJ2-4; 8 bases match TRBD1. J lost 3 bases, V lost 10 bases, and 8 bases had no gene match. This CDR3 is built from 14 residues. Germline assignment: CDR1 LNHDA and CDR2 SQIVND (reference sequence). The CDR3 spells CATAGGWGKNIQYF. In DNA form, the CDR3 reads TGTGCCACCGCAGGGGGCTGGGGCAAAAACATTCAGTACTTC.

This chain uses TRBV2 with TRBJ2-2; 8 nucleotides align to TRBD2. Germline CDR1 SNHLY, CDR2 FYNNEI. V was clipped by 5 bases and J by 4 bases; unmatched bases: 3. CDR3 length: 14 residues. DNA of the CDR3: TGTGCCAGCAGTTTAGGGACTAGCACCGGGGAGCTGTTTTTT. Residues: CASSLGTSTGELFF.

V usage is TRBV10-1 and J usage is TRBJ1-4; no reliable D call. The CDR3 is 11 residues long. Per germline, CDR1 WNHNN and CDR2 SYGVQD (reference sequence). Trimming took off 4 bases at V and 16 bases at J, with 13 bases between the two ends. The CDR3: CASSVGTRTFF. The CDR3 region has the DNA TGCGCCAGCAGTGTGGGCACCCGGACGTTTTTT.

The gene calls are TRBV7-3 and TRBJ2-2; D remains ambiguous. Trimming left V 4 bases short and J 5 bases short, with 5 bases between. The CDR3 contains 12 residues. CDR1 is SGHTA, CDR2 FQGTGA, per germline. CDR3 DNA: TGTGCCAGCAGCTCTGAGACCGGGGAGCTGTTTTTT. This encodes CASSSETGELFF.

The chain uses TRBV12-3 or TRBV12-4 and TRBJ1-6, with D unresolved. The V end was cut by 6 bases, the J end by 8 bases, with 11 bases between. This CDR3 has 13 amino acids. In nucleotides, the CDR3 is TGTGCCAGCAGCCGCCAGGTGTATTCACCCCTCCACTTT. Encoded protein: CASSRQVYSPLHF.

This sequence joins TRBV18 and TRBJ2-1; 8 bases are shared with TRBD2. Trimming took 3 bases from V and 7 from J; bases not matched to a gene: 11. CDR1 is KGHSH and CDR2 is LQKENI in the germline V gene. The CDR3 has 16 amino acids. The CDR3: CASSPLISGAGNEQFF. The CDR3 nucleotides read TGTGCCAGCTCACCCCTAATTAGCGGGGCGGGTAATGAGCAGTTCTTC.

The chain combines TRBV11-3 with TRBJ2-7; maybe TRBD1 (5 bases). Germline values: CDR1 SGHNT, CDR2 YENEEA. Trimming stripped 2 bases from V and 4 bases from J, with 21 bases between. The CDR3 length is 17 residues. The CDR3 is CASSLRLMVQDGYEQYF. The CDR3 DNA sequence: TGTGCCAGCAGCTTAAGATTGATGGTACAGGATGGGTACGAGCAGTACTTC. Full variable domain (missing parts from reference TRBV11-3 and TRBJ2-7): EAGVVQSPRYKIIEKKQPVAFWCNPISGHNTLYWYLQNLGQGPELLIRYENEEAVDDSQLPKDRFSAERLKGVDSTLKIQPAELGDSAVYLCASSLRLMVQDGYEQYFGPGTRLTVT.

CDR3 region: CASSGWRGGPYEQYF. CDR3 nucleotide sequence: TGTGCCAGCAGCGGCTGGCGGGGGGGGCCCTACGAGCAGTACTTC. This chain connects TRBV27 to TRBJ2-7; 9 nucleotides align to TRBD2. The CDR3 has 15 residues. The junction had 8 bases not matched to a gene; V was cut back by 6 bases and J by 2 bases. Germline V CDR1 and CDR2: MNHEY, SMNVEV (reference sequence).

Only a few counts were recorded for this clone. V and J are TRBV7-2 and TRBJ1-6; 7 bases are shared with TRBD1. This CDR3 is 17 amino acids long. V lost 6 bases and J lost 9; bases outside the gene matches: 17. CDR1 is SGHTA, CDR2 FQGNSA, per germline. As DNA, the CDR3 is TGTGCCAGCAGGAGCCCGACAGGGATCGGCGGTCTTTCACCCCTCCACTTT. This gives the protein CASRSPTGIGGLSPLHF. The variable domain in full, with the rest retrieved from reference TRBV7-2 and TRBJ1-6, is GAGVSQSPSNKVTEKGKDVELRCDPISGHTALYWYRQSLGQGLEFLIYFQGNSAPDKSGLPSDRFSAERTGGSVSTLTIQRTQQEDSAVYLCASRSPTGIGGLSPLHFGNGTRLTVT.

The V gene is TRBV3-1 (or the pseudogene TRBV3-2), the J gene TRBJ1-2; 7 bases are a match to TRBD1. The CDR3 has 13 residues. V trimming: 6 bases; J trimming: 1 base; junction bases outside the gene matches: 2. Germline loops: CDR1 LGHDT, CDR2 YNNKEL (reference sequence). The CDR3 DNA reads TGTGCCAGCAGGGACAGGTTTAACTATGGCTACACCTTC. Translated, it gives CASRDRFNYGYTF.

This clone appeared once. The chain carries TRBV4-1 and TRBJ2-2; D remains ambiguous. The CDR3 sequence is 13 residues long. Trimming took 1 base from V and 5 from J, leaving 5 bases between them. Germline CDR1 reads MGHRA; CDR2 reads YSYEKL. The CDR3: CASSQAGTGELFF. The CDR3 region has the DNA TGCGCCAGCAGCCAAGCGGGTACCGGGGAGCTGTTTTTT.

This rearrangement joins TRBV7-6 to TRBJ2-1; D is unclear. Looked up from germline, CDR1 is SGHVS and CDR2 is FNYEAQ. This CDR3 region has 11 residues. Trimming cost V 5 bases and J 8 bases, with 7 bases left between them. The CDR3 bases are TGTGCCAGCAGCATAGTCGATGAGCAGTTCTTC. This translates into CASSIVDEQFF. Based on the CDR3 plus reference TRBV7-6 and TRBJ2-1, the full variable domain is GAGVSQSPRYKVTKRGQDVALRCDPISGHVSLYWYRQALGQGPEFLTYFNYEAQQDKSGLPNDRFSAERPEGSISTLTIQRTEQRDSAMYRCASSIVDEQFFGPGTRLTVL.

The chain employs TRBV9 and TRBJ1-3, with no clear D. Germline-derived CDR1 and CDR2 are SGDLS and YYNGEE. Trimming cost V 1 base and J 0 bases, with 5 bases left between them. CDR3 length: 14 amino acids. CDR3 in amino acids: CASSVRLSGNTIYF. CDR3 sequence (DNA): TGTGCCAGCAGCGTACGACTCTCTGGAAACACCATATATTTT.

The chain is built from TRBV11-2 and TRBJ1-6, with D unclear. Germline V gene sequence: CDR1 SGHAT, CDR2 FQNNGV. This CDR3 is built from 16 residues. Trimming left V 5 bases short and J 7 bases short, with 18 bases between. The DNA for the CDR3 is TGTGCCAGCAGCCCTAACCCCACCCGTTTCAATTCACCCCTCCACTTT. Amino acid sequence: CASSPNPTRFNSPLHF.

V usage is TRBV14 and J usage is TRBJ1-6, with D unclear. The germline CDR1 and CDR2 sequences are SGHDN and FVKESK. Trimming removed 4 bases from V and 7 bases from J, with 17 bases in between. The CDR3 length is 16 residues. The CDR3 DNA is TGTGCCAGCAGCCCACGGGGTGCCCTACCCAATTCACCCCTCCACTTT. Its protein product is CASSPRGALPNSPLHF.

V is TRBV9 and J is TRBJ1-1; perhaps TRBD1 as D (5 bases). CDR1 and CDR2 (germline): SGDLS, YYNGEE. There are 14 residues in the CDR3. Trimming removed 4 bases at V and 1 base at J, with 11 bases between. The CDR3 here is CASSSDNTNTEAFF. The CDR3 DNA reads TGTGCCAGCAGCTCGGACAACACGAACACTGAAGCTTTCTTT.

The chain uses TRBV11-3 and TRBJ2-5, with D maybe TRBD2 (5 bases). CDR1 SGHNT and CDR2 YENEEA come from the germline V gene. This CDR3 contains 14 residues. V shed 0 bases and J shed 5 bases, with 10 bases lying between them. DNA of the CDR3: TGTGCCAGCAGCTTAGACGGGGTCGGGGAGACCCAGTACTTC. Translating gives CASSLDGVGETQYF. Supplemented by reference TRBV11-3 and TRBJ2-5, the full variable domain reads EAGVVQSPRYKIIEKKQPVAFWCNPISGHNTLYWYLQNLGQGPELLIRYENEEAVDDSQLPKDRFSAERLKGVDSTLKIQPAELGDSAVYLCASSLDGVGETQYFGPGTRLLVL.

The V and J genes are TRBV4-3 and TRBJ1-1; 7 nucleotides agree with TRBD1. Losses at the gene ends were 0 bases for V and 6 bases for J; bases not matched to a gene: 10. Germline CDR1 reads LGHNA; CDR2 reads YSLEER. CDR3 length: 16 amino acids. DNA of the CDR3: TGCGCCAGCAGCCAAGATCGAACACAGGGGTGGGCTGAAGCTTTCTTT. It codes for CASSQDRTQGWAEAFF.

The CDR3 here is CASSPGGSAAPLHF. DNA for the CDR3: TGTGCCAGCAGCCCGGGAGGCTCTGCGGCACCCCTCCACTTT. V and J are TRBV3-1 (or the pseudogene TRBV3-2) and TRBJ1-6; D gene uncertain. The ends were cut back, 4 bases at V and 11 bases at J, with 15 bases in the middle. The CDR3 covers 14 residues. Germline V lookup: CDR1 LGHDT, CDR2 YNNKEL (reference sequence).